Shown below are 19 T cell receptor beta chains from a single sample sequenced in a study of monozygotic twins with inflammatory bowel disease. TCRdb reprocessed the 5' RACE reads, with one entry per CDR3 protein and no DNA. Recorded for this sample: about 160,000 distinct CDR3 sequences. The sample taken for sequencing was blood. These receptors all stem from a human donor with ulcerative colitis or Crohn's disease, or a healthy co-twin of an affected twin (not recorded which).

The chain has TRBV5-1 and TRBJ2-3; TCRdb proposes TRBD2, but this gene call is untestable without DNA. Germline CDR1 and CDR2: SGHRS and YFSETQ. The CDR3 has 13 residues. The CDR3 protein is CASMAGGTDTQYF.

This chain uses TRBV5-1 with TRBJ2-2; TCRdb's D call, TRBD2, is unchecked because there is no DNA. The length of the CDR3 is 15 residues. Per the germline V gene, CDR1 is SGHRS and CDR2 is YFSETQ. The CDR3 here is CASSSGQGSNGELFF.

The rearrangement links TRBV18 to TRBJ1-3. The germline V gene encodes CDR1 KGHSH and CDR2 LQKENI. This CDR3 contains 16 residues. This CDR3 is CASSPPQRRAGNTIYF. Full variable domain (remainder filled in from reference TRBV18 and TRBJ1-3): NAGVMQNPRHLVRRRGQEARLRCSPMKGHSHVYWYRQLPEEGLKFMVYLQKENIIDESGMPKERFSAEFPKEGPSILRIQQVVRGDSAAYFCASSPPQRRAGNTIYFGEGSWLTVV.

Here the CDR3 reads CASFFRAGVPYNEQFF. The chain carries TRBV28 and TRBJ2-1; the D call of TRBD1 rests on TCRdb alone, since no DNA is present to check it. From germline, CDR1 is MDHEN and CDR2 SYDVKM. This CDR3 contains 16 residues.

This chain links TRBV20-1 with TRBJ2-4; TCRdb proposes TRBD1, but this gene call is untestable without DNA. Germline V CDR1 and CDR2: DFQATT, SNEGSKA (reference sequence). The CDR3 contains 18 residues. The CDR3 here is CSAARDRGVYRAKNIQYF.

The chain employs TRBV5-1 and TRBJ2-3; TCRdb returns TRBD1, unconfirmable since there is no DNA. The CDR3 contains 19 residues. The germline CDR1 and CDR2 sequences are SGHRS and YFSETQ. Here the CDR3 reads CASSSLGPTGGSGTDTQYF.

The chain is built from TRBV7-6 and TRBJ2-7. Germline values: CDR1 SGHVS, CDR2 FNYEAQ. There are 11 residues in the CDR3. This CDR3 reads CASSLKDEQYF.

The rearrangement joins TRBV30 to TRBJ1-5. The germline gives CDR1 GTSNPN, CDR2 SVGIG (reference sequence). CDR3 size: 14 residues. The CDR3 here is CAWSVTASNQPQHF.

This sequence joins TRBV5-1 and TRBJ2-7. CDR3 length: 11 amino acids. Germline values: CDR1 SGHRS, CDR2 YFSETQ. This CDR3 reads CASSGPYEQYF.

The CDR3 reads CASSPGSSGANVLTF. This rearrangement joins TRBV18 to TRBJ2-6. The length of the CDR3 is 15 residues. Germline CDR1 is KGHSH and CDR2 is LQKENI.

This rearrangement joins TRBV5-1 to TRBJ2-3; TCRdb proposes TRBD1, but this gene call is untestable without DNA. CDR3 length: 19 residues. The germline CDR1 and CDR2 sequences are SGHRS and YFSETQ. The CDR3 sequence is CASSSGQGSDFMGQDTQYF.

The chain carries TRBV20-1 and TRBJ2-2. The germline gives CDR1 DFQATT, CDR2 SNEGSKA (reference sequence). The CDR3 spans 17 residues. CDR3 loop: CSARDTLAPRWAGELFF.

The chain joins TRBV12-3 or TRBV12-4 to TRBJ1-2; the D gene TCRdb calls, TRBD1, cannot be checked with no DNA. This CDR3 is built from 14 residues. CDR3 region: CASSSGRGVHGYTF.

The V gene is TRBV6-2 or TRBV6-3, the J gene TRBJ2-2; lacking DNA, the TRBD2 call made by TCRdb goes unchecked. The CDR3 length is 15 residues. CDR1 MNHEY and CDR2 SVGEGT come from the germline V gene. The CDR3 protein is CASSWIGAGTGELFF.

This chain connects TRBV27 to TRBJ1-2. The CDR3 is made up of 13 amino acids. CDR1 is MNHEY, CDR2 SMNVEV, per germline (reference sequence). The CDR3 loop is CASSLSIQYGYTF.

Here the CDR3 reads CASSFGLAENYEQYF. The rearrangement uses TRBV5-1 and TRBJ2-7; TCRdb returns TRBD2, unconfirmable since there is no DNA. CDR1 and CDR2 from the germline V gene are SGHRS and YFSETQ. The CDR3 has 15 amino acids.

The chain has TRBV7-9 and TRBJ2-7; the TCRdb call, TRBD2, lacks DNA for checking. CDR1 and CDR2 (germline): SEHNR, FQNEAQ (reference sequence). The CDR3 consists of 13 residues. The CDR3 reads CASSLGGGLQQYF.

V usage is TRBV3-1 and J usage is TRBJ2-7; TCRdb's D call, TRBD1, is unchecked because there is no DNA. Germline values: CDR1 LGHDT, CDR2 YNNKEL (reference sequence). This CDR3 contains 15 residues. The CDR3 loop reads CASSQDLLGAEEQYF.

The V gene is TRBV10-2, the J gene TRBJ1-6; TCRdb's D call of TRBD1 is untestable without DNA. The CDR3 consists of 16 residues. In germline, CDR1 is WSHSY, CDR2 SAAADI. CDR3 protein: CASSEGQWLSNSPLHF.